This entry lists 30 T cell receptor beta chains sequenced from one sample in a study of tumor and adjacent non-tumor tissue in lung cancer. No cell sorting was done before RNA was extracted from the tissue. Distant lung tissue was collected more than 3 cm away from the tumor edge. The library came from three nested PCR rounds adapted from ARM-PCR protocols. One entry per CDR3 protein results from TCRdb running MiXCR on the multiplex PCR reads. The table shows 100,000 or so distinct CDR3 sequences, with about 80% occurring only once. Material: distant non-tumor lung tissue. These receptors all come from a man in his sixties with small cell lung cancer.

About this clonotype: A junction end diverges from the germline sequence, so it may reflect a read error. The J gene is TRBJ1-6, the V gene TRBV13; D unclear. This CDR3 has 17 residues. The germline V gene has CDR1 PRHDT and CDR2 FYEKMQ (reference sequence). CDR3 residues: CTSSQKDGSSYTSPLHF. The CDR3 nucleotides are TGTACCAGCAGCCAAAAAGACGGAAGCTCCTATACTTCACCCCTCCACTTT. The full variable domain, rest sourced from reference TRBV13 and TRBJ1-6, is AAGVIQSPRHLIKEKRETATLKCYPIPRHDTVYWYQQGPGQDPQFLISFYEKMQSDKGSIPDRFSAQQFSDYHSELNMSSLELGDSALYFCTSSQKDGSSYTSPLHFGNGTRLTVT.

This clonotype was detected many times. The CDR3 spells CASSSRDRGLGEQFF. The CDR3 nucleotides are TGTGCCAGCAGCTCCCGGGACAGGGGGCTTGGTGAGCAGTTCTTC. The V gene is TRBV7-8, the J gene TRBJ2-1, with 12 bases fitting TRBD1. J gave up 9 bases and V 4 bases, and 7 bases lay outside the gene matches. The germline CDR1 and CDR2 sequences are SGHVS and FQNEAQ. The CDR3 has 15 residues.

Regarding this clonotype: At one boundary the junction diverges from the germline segment, which might be a read error. This rearrangement joins TRBV5-6 to TRBJ2-6; D possibly corresponds to TRBD1 (5 bases). The germline gives CDR1 SGHDT, CDR2 YYEEEE. The CDR3 contains 15 residues. The CDR3 region is CASSSDTSGANVPSF. The CDR3 bases are TGTGCCAGCAGCTCAGACACCTCTGGGGCCAACGTCCCGAGTTTC.

The rearrangement uses TRBV20-1 and TRBJ2-2; D remains unclear. V lost 4 bases, J lost 9 bases, and 12 bases lay in between. Germline assignment: CDR1 DFQATT and CDR2 SNEGSKA (reference sequence). The CDR3 is made up of 12 amino acids. CDR3 residues: CSAIRKTRELFF. For the CDR3, the DNA is TGCAGTGCTATTCGGAAGACCAGGGAGCTGTTTTTT.

In the case of this clonotype: The junction shows a germline mismatch at one end, possibly a read error. This chain uses TRBV6-5 with TRBJ2-3; D unresolved. In germline, CDR1 is MNHEY, CDR2 SVGAGI. The CDR3 sequence is 15 residues long. CDR3 sequence (DNA): TGTACCAGCAGTTACTCGAGTAGCCGACAAGATACGCACTATTTT. Translating it yields CTSSYSSSRQDTHYF.

As for this clonotype: Germline and junction disagree at one end, which may indicate a read error. The gene calls are TRBV4-1 and TRBJ1-2; TRBD1 is a possible D gene (5 bases). The germline V gene has CDR1 MGHRA and CDR2 YSYEKL. This CDR3 spans 16 amino acids. DNA for the CDR3: TGCGTCAGCAGCCCATCTGGGACCGGGGCCCTTTATGGTTACACCTTC. Amino acid sequence: CVSSPSGTGALYGYTF.

Turning to this clonotype: The germline gene is not matched at one end of the junction; a read error may be the cause. V usage is TRBV10-3 and J usage is TRBJ2-1; D assignment may be TRBD1 or TRBD2 (5 bases each). This CDR3 region has 18 residues. Germline CDR1 ENHRY, CDR2 SYGVKD. CDR3 region: CAISGFSHSRDPYNEQLF. The CDR3, as DNA: TGTGCCATAAGTGGGTTCAGTCATTCCCGGGACCCGTACAACGAGCAGCTCTTC.

Concerning this clonotype: One end of the junction varies from germline; a read error may be responsible. The chain is built from TRBV5-1 and TRBJ2-1; tentative D call: TRBD1 (6 bases). This CDR3 has 15 amino acids. Germline-derived CDR1 and CDR2 are SGHRS and YFSETQ. CDR3 region: CASSLGAPETNERFF. CDR3 coding DNA: TGCGCTAGCAGCTTGGGGGCCCCGGAAACCAATGAGCGGTTCTTC.

The sample holds one count of this clonotype. The CDR3 DNA reads TGTACCAACAGTGTAGCATTGGACACTCGGTCACCCCTCCACTTT. Amino acid sequence: CTNSVALDTRSPLHF. The chain is built from TRBV12-3 or TRBV12-4 and TRBJ1-6, with a weak D call TRBD1 (5 bases). The CDR3 runs to 15 residues.

A word on this clonotype: As the CDR3 is not closed by the conserved phenylalanine or tryptophan, this likely results from a read error. The V and J genes are TRBV29-1 and TRBJ1-5; D is unclear. In germline, CDR1 is SQVTM, CDR2 ANQGSEA. This CDR3 has 13 residues. Trimming cost V 7 bases and J 6 bases, with 16 bases left between them. CDR3 sequence: CSARSGTSQPQHI. DNA for the CDR3: TGCAGCGCGAGGTCAGGCACTAGTCAGCCCCAGCATATT.

Only a few counts were recorded for this clonotype. The rearrangement joins TRBV20-1 to TRBJ2-6; D may be TRBD1 (5 bases). This CDR3 contains 19 residues. Germline V lookup: CDR1 DFQATT, CDR2 SNEGSKA (reference sequence). Trimming took 1 base from V and 0 from J, leaving 19 bases between them. CDR3 sequence reads: CSARAQQRQFLSGANVLTF. CDR3 DNA sequence: TGCAGTGCTAGAGCTCAGCAAAGACAGTTCCTCTCTGGGGCCAACGTCCTGACTTTC.

Of note for this clonotype: The junction differs from germline at one of its ends, possibly a read error. The chain has TRBV29-1 and TRBJ2-1; 10 bases are shared with TRBD2. Germline V lookup: CDR1 SQVTM, CDR2 ANQGSEA. The CDR3 has 15 residues. In nucleotides, the CDR3 is TGCAGCGTGGAACTAGCGGGAACAGTAAGTAATGAGCAATTCTTC. Translated, it gives CSVELAGTVSNEQFF.

Comment on this clonotype: The CDR3 end shows no conserved phenylalanine or tryptophan, and so a read error is likely. The gene calls are TRBV10-2 and TRBJ2-7; 9 bases fit TRBD1. Trimming took 9 bases from V and 3 from J; bases not matched to a gene: 12. The CDR3 extends over 15 amino acids. Germline-derived CDR1 and CDR2 are WSHSY and SAAADI. CDR3 nucleotide sequence: TGCGCCAGGAATGACAGGGGGGGAAGCAACTACGAGCAGTACTTA. This gives the protein CARNDRGGSNYEQYL.

This clonotype occurred a few times. The CDR3 end shows no conserved phenylalanine or tryptophan, and so a read error is likely. The V and J genes are TRBV29-1 and TRBJ2-5, with D perhaps being TRBD1 or TRBD2 (5 bases each). Germline assignment: CDR1 SQVTM and CDR2 ANQGSEA. CDR3 length: 12 amino acids. The ends were cut back, 3 bases at V and 5 bases at J, with 10 bases in the middle. Here the CDR3 reads CSVDWGKETQYL. Here the CDR3 DNA reads TGCAGCGTTGATTGGGGGAAGGAGACCCAGTACTTA.

With respect to this clonotype: An end of the junction does not agree with germline; a read error may underlie this. The chain joins TRBV4-1 to TRBJ2-2; 12 bases match TRBD2. The CDR3 covers 17 residues. From germline, CDR1 is MGHRA and CDR2 YSYEKL. CDR3 region: CASNSRTSGTNTGKLFF. CDR3 DNA: TGTGCCAGCAACTCCCGGACTAGCGGGACGAACACCGGGAAGCTGTTTTTT.

Worth noting for this clonotype: The junction departs from germline at one end; a sequencing error may be responsible. Here the CDR3 reads CASSYSEGLEETQYF. CDR3 in DNA: TGTGCCAGCAGTTACTCGGAGGGTTTGGAAGAGACACAGTACTTC. This sequence joins TRBV6-5 and TRBJ2-5; D is possibly TRBD2 (6 bases). The CDR3 totals 15 residues. Per germline, CDR1 MNHEY and CDR2 SVGAGI.

Notes on this clonotype: One end of the junction fails to match germline, which may point to a read error. This chain uses TRBV11-1 with TRBJ2-1, with 9 nucleotides matching TRBD2. This CDR3 contains 14 residues. The germline CDR1 and CDR2 sequences are SGHAT and FQDESV (reference sequence). The CDR3 sequence: CVGSLREGLNGQFF. CDR3 nucleotide sequence: TGTGTCGGCAGCTTGCGGGAGGGCCTCAATGGGCAGTTCTTC.

There are many counts of this clonotype. The rearrangement links TRBV29-1 to TRBJ2-7, with D uncertain. Trimming stripped 0 bases from V and 6 bases from J, with 6 bases between. Germline V CDR1 and CDR2: SQVTM, ANQGSEA. CDR3 size: 11 residues. As DNA, the CDR3 is TGCAGCGTTGAAGAAGGTGGCGAGCAGTACTTC. As protein: CSVEEGGEQYF.

The gene calls are TRBV11-2 and TRBJ2-1, with D possibly matching TRBD2 (6 bases). In germline, CDR1 is SGHAT, CDR2 FQNNGV. This CDR3 is 16 amino acids long. V lost 2 bases and J lost 5, with 16 bases in between. CDR3 DNA sequence: TGTGCCAGCAGCTTAAGTTCTAGCGTCATTGACAATGAGCAGTTCTTC. Amino acids: CASSLSSSVIDNEQFF.

As for this clonotype: An end of the junction differs from the germline gene, which may be a read error. The chain carries TRBV2 and TRBJ2-3, with D unresolved. The CDR3 sequence is 14 residues long. The germline V gene encodes CDR1 SNHLY and CDR2 FYNNEI. In DNA, the CDR3 is TGTCCCAGCAGTGAGATACAGAGCACAGATACGCAGTATTTT. Protein product: CPSSEIQSTDTQYF.

Comments on this clonotype: At one of its ends the junction is not consistent with the germline gene, which may arise from a read error. The chain couples TRBV6-1 to TRBJ1-4; D unresolved. The CDR3 extends over 13 amino acids. Germline V gives CDR1 MNHNS, CDR2 SASEGT. CDR3 loop: CASGEKGEEKLFF. The CDR3 nucleotides are TGTGCCAGCGGTGAAAAGGGAGAAGAAAAACTGTTTTTT.

The J gene is TRBJ2-2, the V gene TRBV11-3, with TRBD2 matching 7 bases. From germline, CDR1 is SGHNT and CDR2 YENEEA. V lost 0 bases and J lost 6; bases outside the gene matches: 7. The CDR3 extends over 16 amino acids. This CDR3 reads CASSLDGGSNAGELFF. The CDR3 coding sequence is TGTGCCAGCAGCTTAGATGGCGGGAGTAACGCCGGGGAGCTGTTTTTT.

Details on this clonotype: This may come from a read error, since a much larger clone is one base off. This sequence joins TRBV6-5 and TRBJ2-1; D possibly uses TRBD1 or TRBD2 (5 bases each). The germline V gene encodes CDR1 MNHEY and CDR2 SVGAGI. This CDR3 spans 12 amino acids. CDR3: CACSDQGDEQFF. In DNA form, the CDR3 reads TGTGCCTGCAGTGACCAGGGAGATGAGCAGTTCTTC.

About this clonotype: One end of the junction varies from germline; a read error may be responsible. This rearrangement joins TRBV6-5 to TRBJ2-1, with D possibly being TRBD2 (5 bases). Germline V gene lookup returns CDR1 MNHEY and CDR2 SVGAGI. CDR3 length: 15 residues. The CDR3 loop reads CAISYSRGVGSEQFF. DNA for the CDR3: TGTGCCATCAGTTACTCTCGGGGAGTGGGTAGTGAGCAGTTCTTC.

About this clonotype itself: A much larger clone differs by one base, so this may be a read error. The gene calls are TRBV5-1 and TRBJ2-2; maybe TRBD2 (6 bases). Deletions cut 0 bases from V and 7 bases from J, with 10 bases between. Germline V gene sequence: CDR1 SGHRS, CDR2 YFSETQ. The CDR3 extends over 14 amino acids. Here the CDR3 DNA reads TGCGCCAGCAGCTTGGTAACGGGAGTCGGGGAGCTGTTTTTT. Its protein is CASSLVTGVGELFF.

Remarks on this clonotype: The junction shows a germline mismatch at one end, possibly a read error. The chain carries TRBV12-3 or TRBV12-4 and TRBJ2-5; no clear D. This CDR3 region has 11 residues. The CDR3 protein is CASCNTETQYF. The CDR3 DNA reads as TGTGCCAGCTGTAACACAGAGACACAGTACTTC.

This clonotype was picked up a small number of times. The junction does not match germline at one end; this may be a read error. The chain recombines TRBV11-2 with TRBJ1-5, with 7 nucleotides matching TRBD1. This CDR3 is built from 15 residues. Germline V CDR1 and CDR2: SGHAT, FQNNGV. For the CDR3, the DNA is TGTGCCAGCAGCGCCGGGACAGCCTACAATCAGCCCCACCATTTT. Its translation is CASSAGTAYNQPHHF. Filled out from reference TRBV11-2 and TRBJ1-5, the complete variable domain reads EAGVAQSPRYKIIEKRQSVAFWCNPISGHATLYWYQQILGQGPKLLIQFQNNGVVDDSQLPKDRFSAERLKGVDSTLKIQPAKLEDSAVYLCASSAGTAYNQPHHFGDGTRLSIL.

This clonotype occurred many times. The rearrangement joins TRBV5-6 to TRBJ2-5, with 9 bases that match TRBD1. The germline V gene has CDR1 SGHDT and CDR2 YYEEEE. The V segment lost 3 bases and the J segment 4 bases; nucleotides outside the gene matches: 1. The length of the CDR3 is 13 residues. The DNA of the CDR3 is TGTGCCAGCAGCTCACAGGGGGCAGAGACCCAGTACTTC. It encodes CASSSQGAETQYF. The whole variable domain, remainder taken from reference TRBV5-6 and TRBJ2-5, is DAGVTQSPTHLIKTRGQQVTLRCSPKSGHDTVSWYQQALGQGPQFIFQYYEEEERQRGNFPDRFSGHQFPNYSSELNVNALLLGDSALYLCASSSQGAETQYFGPGTRLLVL.

This clonotype showed up many times. The CDR3, as DNA: TGTGCCAGCAGCTTAGTAGGGGGCTCCTATAATTCACCCCTCCACTTT. Protein sequence: CASSLVGGSYNSPLHF. The V and J genes are TRBV7-9 and TRBJ1-6; possible D gene TRBD1, 6 bases. Germline CDR1 and CDR2: SEHNR and FQNEAQ (reference sequence). Trimming pared 1 base from V and 0 bases from J, leaving 7 bases between. CDR3 length equals 16 residues.

In regard to this clonotype: A junction end diverges from the germline sequence, so it may reflect a read error. J is TRBJ1-1 and V is TRBV5-6; unclear D gene. This CDR3 is built from 16 residues. CDR1 SGHDT and CDR2 YYEEEE come from the germline V gene. CDR3 in amino acids: CASSLASGISNTETFF. The CDR3 DNA is TGTGCCAGCAGCTTGGCCTCCGGGATATCGAACACTGAAACTTTCTTT.